Below are 21 T cell receptor beta chains sequenced from a single sample in a study of cytomegalovirus exposure and HLA in healthy donors. In the PCR, 60 Vbeta and 13 Jbeta primers were used. The assay was immunoSEQ multiplex PCR, and TCRdb's table has in-frame clones only and misses some. This sample yields 150,000 to 200,000 clones, of which 60% to 80% are seen a single time; around 7.7% belongs to the top ten. Sequences were obtained from PBMCs. These receptors came from a woman aged 35 to 49 in good health and CMV-seropositive.

The chain is built from TRBV7-9 and TRBJ2-7; weak D call: TRBD2 (5 bases). Per the germline V gene, CDR1 is SEHNR and CDR2 is FQNEAQ (reference sequence). This CDR3 is built from 12 residues. The germline V and J ends were trimmed by 5 bases and 3 bases, with 8 bases remaining between them. The CDR3 DNA reads TGTGCCAGCAGCGCTGGAGGCTACGAGCAGTACTTC. This translates into CASSAGGYEQYF. Full variable domain (rest looked up from reference TRBV7-9 and TRBJ2-7): DTGVSQNPRHKITKRGQNVTFRCDPISEHNRLYWYRQTLGQGPEFLTYFQNEAQLEKSRLLSDRFSAERPKGSFSTLEIQRTEQGDSAMYLCASSAGGYEQYFGPGTRLTVT.

This chain connects TRBV11-2 to TRBJ2-1, with D perhaps matching TRBD2 (5 bases). Trimming pared 2 bases from V and 2 bases from J, leaving 19 bases between. The CDR3 loop spans 18 amino acids. Germline lookup yields CDR1 SGHAT and CDR2 FQNNGV. The CDR3: CASSLRRWRAAPYNEQFF. The CDR3 DNA reads TGTGCCAGCAGCTTACGTCGGTGGCGGGCTGCTCCCTACAATGAGCAGTTCTTC. Full variable domain (rest looked up from reference TRBV11-2 and TRBJ2-1): EAGVAQSPRYKIIEKRQSVAFWCNPISGHATLYWYQQILGQGPKLLIQFQNNGVVDDSQLPKDRFSAERLKGVDSTLKIQPAKLEDSAVYLCASSLRRWRAAPYNEQFFGPGTRLTVL.

The chain carries TRBV28 and TRBJ2-5; D gene unclear. The CDR3 is 12 residues long. In germline, CDR1 is MDHEN, CDR2 SYDVKM. V was trimmed by 8 bases and J by 5 bases, leaving 12 bases between them. The CDR3 region has the DNA TGTGCCAGCGCTTGGCCTCTGGAGACCCAGTACTTC. It encodes CASAWPLETQYF.

The CDR3 loop is CASSEWGLGAGGSTYEQYF. Written as DNA, the CDR3 is TGTGCCAGCAGTGAATGGGGGCTCGGAGCGGGAGGGTCAACCTACGAGCAGTACTTC. The gene calls are TRBV6-1 and TRBJ2-7, with 10 bases matching TRBD2. CDR1 and CDR2 from the germline V gene are MNHNS and SASEGT. This CDR3 spans 19 amino acids. V was clipped by 2 bases and J by 2 bases; unmatched bases: 15.

The chain employs TRBV11-2 and TRBJ1-5; perhaps TRBD1 as D (6 bases). Looked up from germline, CDR1 is SGHAT and CDR2 is FQNNGV. V was pared by 4 bases and J by 4 bases, with 14 bases between. The CDR3 spans 15 residues. CDR3 residues: CASSSQGHGNQPQHF. CDR3 in DNA: TGTGCCAGCAGCTCCCAGGGGCATGGGAATCAGCCCCAGCATTTT.

J is TRBJ2-1 and V is TRBV19; 10 bases align to TRBD1. Looked up from germline, CDR1 is LNHDA and CDR2 is SQIVND (reference sequence). This CDR3 region has 15 residues. V shed 5 bases, J shed 2 bases, and the junction held 3 bases outside the gene matches. Here the CDR3 DNA reads TGTGCCAGTAGTTGGGGACAGGGGCCCTACAATGAGCAGTTCTTC. Its protein product is CASSWGQGPYNEQFF.

V usage is TRBV18 and J usage is TRBJ1-1, with unresolved D. V was cut by 2 bases and J by 5 bases, with 9 bases left in between. CDR1 is KGHSH and CDR2 is LQKENI in the germline V gene. The CDR3 sequence is 13 residues long. The CDR3 DNA reads as TGTGCCAGCTCACCATCGGGTTCGACTGAAGCTTTCTTT. Its translation is CASSPSGSTEAFF.

The chain is built from TRBV9 and TRBJ2-3, with 10 bases lining up with TRBD1. Trimming cost V 2 bases and J 1 base; bases outside gene matches: 4. The CDR3 spans 16 residues. CDR1 and CDR2 from the germline V gene are SGDLS and YYNGEE. The CDR3 loop reads CASSVGTGDGTDTQYF. The CDR3 DNA reads as TGTGCCAGCAGCGTCGGGACAGGGGACGGCACAGATACGCAGTATTTT.

The chain recombines TRBV18 with TRBJ1-1, with D hard to call. The CDR3 consists of 11 residues. Germline V gene data show CDR1 as KGHSH and CDR2 as LQKENI. V lost 6 bases to trimming and J lost 4 bases, with 6 bases between them. CDR3 in amino acids: CASSEGTEAFF. DNA for the CDR3: TGTGCCAGCTCCGAGGGCACTGAAGCTTTCTTT.

This clone was observed a handful of times. The V call is TRBV21-1, the J call TRBJ1-1. TRBV21-1 is tagged as a pseudogene. The CDR3 runs to 16 residues. The CDR3 loop reads CASSKGTLSGGTEAFF. The CDR3 region has the DNA TGTGCCAGCAGCAAAGGGACACTCTCCGGGGGGACTGAAGCTTTCTTT.

The chain combines TRBV6-1 with TRBJ2-3; unclear D gene. V was pared by 5 bases and J by 6 bases, with 18 bases between. This CDR3 region has 15 residues. Germline loops: CDR1 MNHNS, CDR2 SASEGT. Here the CDR3 DNA reads TGTGCCAGCAGTAAACAAGATGGTCTTTCGGATACGCAGTATTTT. It specifies CASSKQDGLSDTQYF.

This clone was seen only a few times. The chain uses TRBV7-3 and TRBJ2-7; a possible D gene is TRBD1 (7 bases). Germline V lookup: CDR1 SGHTA, CDR2 FQGTGA. Trimming shortened V by 3 bases and J by 5 bases, and 20 bases separated the two germline ends. This CDR3 has 16 residues. The CDR3 loop is CASSFPTGGTVNEQYF. The CDR3 DNA follows: TGTGCCAGCAGCTTTCCTACCGGAGGGACAGTCAACGAGCAGTACTTC.

The chain joins TRBV30 to TRBJ1-1, with a possible D match to TRBD1 (5 bases). V lost 6 bases to trimming and J lost 7 bases, with 27 bases between them. The germline V gene has CDR1 GTSNPN and CDR2 SVGIG (reference sequence). The CDR3 is made up of 16 amino acids. The CDR3 DNA reads TGTGCCTGCCCGCCTGTGGGGGGGAGGCTACGGGGTGAAGCTTTCTTT. Amino acid sequence: CACPPVGGRLRGEAFF.

The chain combines TRBV5-1 with TRBJ2-1, with 7 bases lining up with TRBD2. CDR3 length: 14 amino acids. V lost 0 bases and J lost 10; bases outside the gene matches: 7. CDR1 is SGHRS and CDR2 is YFSETQ in the germline V gene. The CDR3 nucleotides read TGCGCCAGCAGCTTGGATCTGGGAGGGCGCGAGCAGTTCTTC. Its protein product is CASSLDLGGREQFF.

J is TRBJ2-1 and V is TRBV28; TRBD2 is a possible D gene (5 bases). CDR1 and CDR2 (germline): MDHEN, SYDVKM. With 6 bases removed from V and 0 bases from J, the gap between germline ends came to 18 bases. The CDR3 totals 17 residues. The DNA of the CDR3 is TGTGCCAGCAGCCTAGAGGGTACTTGGAGCTCCTACAATGAGCAGTTCTTC. Its protein product is CASSLEGTWSSYNEQFF.

This chain uses TRBV14 with TRBJ2-1; the match to TRBD2 covers 9 bases. The germline CDR1 and CDR2 sequences are SGHDN and FVKESK. J was trimmed by 4 bases and V by 1 base; bases with no gene match: 2. This CDR3 comprises 15 residues. CDR3 residues: CASSQGLADYNEQFF. CDR3 sequence (DNA): TGTGCCAGCAGCCAAGGACTAGCGGATTACAATGAGCAGTTCTTC.

This clone was observed once. CDR3: CATSRQNRGLAKNIQYF. Here the CDR3 DNA reads TGTGCCACCAGCAGACAGAACAGGGGGCTGGCCAAAAACATTCAGTACTTC. This chain links TRBV15 with TRBJ2-4; 9 bases align to TRBD1. V was pared by 2 bases and J by 1 base, with 6 bases of the junction left unmatched. There are 17 residues in the CDR3. Germline lookup yields CDR1 LNHNV and CDR2 YYDKDF (reference sequence).

The V gene is TRBV25-1, the J gene TRBJ1-1; perhaps TRBD1 as D (6 bases). The CDR3 contains 14 residues. The ends were cut back, 2 bases at V and 3 bases at J, with 10 bases in the middle. Germline values: CDR1 MGHDK, CDR2 SYGVNS. In DNA form, the CDR3 reads TGTGCCAGCAGTGAAACAGGGAGGGACACTGAAGCTTTCTTT. Its protein product is CASSETGRDTEAFF.

This chain joins TRBV18 and TRBJ2-7; maybe TRBD2 (6 bases). CDR1 and CDR2 (germline): KGHSH, LQKENI. V lost 0 bases, J lost 6 bases, and 6 bases lay in between. This CDR3 has 12 residues. The CDR3, as DNA: TGTGCCAGCTCACCACCGGGGGGCGAGCAGTACTTC. Residues: CASSPPGGEQYF.

In this sample, this clone turned up a few times. The V and J genes are TRBV7-2 and TRBJ1-4; no firm D call. Trimming took off 2 bases at V and 13 bases at J, with 23 bases between the two ends. The CDR3 contains 16 residues. Germline values: CDR1 SGHTA, CDR2 FQGNSA. This CDR3 is CASSLYTAEPTMRLFF. The CDR3 nucleotides are TGTGCCAGCAGCTTATACACGGCGGAACCTACTATGCGACTGTTTTTT.

The chain employs TRBV7-2 and TRBJ1-1; a weak D match, TRBD1 (6 bases). Per germline, CDR1 SGHTA and CDR2 FQGNSA. Trimming shortened V by 5 bases and J by 6 bases, and 22 bases separated the two germline ends. The CDR3 runs to 16 residues. The CDR3 is CASSLSGGASVAEAFF. The CDR3 coding sequence is TGTGCCAGCAGCCTATCGGGGGGCGCTTCGGTCGCTGAAGCTTTCTTT.